The source of this T cell receptor beta chain is a study of T-cell memory formation after mild COVID-19 (dated by TCRdb to about 2021). Study-wide context: Most TCR sequence clusters were specific to one of the two donors. T-cell clones expanding and contracting after mild COVID-19 in two donors were tracked by longitudinal TCRalpha and TCRbeta repertoire sequencing. Two young, previously healthy adult volunteers made up the cohort, one male and one female.

Here is what the overall study found, with its caveats: Balanced CD4/CD8 phenotypes were observed for clones contracting from day 15 to 85, whereas a bias towards CD4+ was observed for a second wave of clones expanding from day 15 to 37. The second-wave clones that peaked on day 37 were not confirmed to be SARS-CoV-2 specific. The study covered only a couple of mild cases, and larger cohorts including severe cases with pre-infection samples were considered necessary. Some responding clones were detected in pre-infection memory, suggesting pre-existing cross-reactive memory T cells joined the SARS-CoV-2 response. Contracting CD4+ clones appeared mostly in the CM and EM memory subsets, whereas CD8+ clones were enriched in EMRA.

PBMCs were isolated by Ficoll-Paque density gradient centrifugation. V loses 6 bases at its end and J loses 3 bases; junction bases beyond the gene matches: 8. For CDR1 and CDR2, the germline V gene (reference sequence) lists MNHNY and SVGAGI. Its CDR3 holds 15 amino acids, cysteine through phenylalanine. This entry keeps only the CDR3 DNA: 45 bases, framed from base 1. Sequencing was performed on an Illumina NovaSeq 6000. cDNA libraries for TCRalpha and TCRbeta were prepared by 5'RACE using constant-segment primers, with sample barcodes and unique molecular identifiers added. RNA was extracted from every sample with Trizol reagent. Libraries were amplified in two PCR steps, with a second sample barcode and Illumina TruSeq adapters added in the second step. Sequencing of libraries was performed on an Illumina NovaSeq with 2 x 150 bp paired-end reads. Per the source publication's procedure: With migec v1.2.7, reads were demultiplexed and then collapsed into UMI-guided consensus sequences. With mixcr v2.1.11, UMI consensuses were aligned to TRA and TRB V and J templates and assembled into clonotypes. A clonotype was counted as expanded or contracted only if both edgeR and NoisET called the change significant, with noise models trained on biological replicates. edgeR calls used a false discovery rate-adjusted p below 0.01 and a log2 fold-change threshold of 1. PCA with hierarchical clustering of max-normalized trajectories of the 1000 most abundant clonotypes was used as exploratory dynamics analysis. Separately sequenced CD4+ and CD8+ repertoires were used to assign the CD4 or CD8 phenotype of responding clones. TCRdb reworked the public reads: Q25 trimming with fastp, MiXCR clone assembly, productive beta chains retained. Each CDR3 protein gets just one entry, which takes the most common genes and DNA from the rows behind it. TCRdb's processing, not the study's, gives the V and J calls here. For this sample the table gives just under 550,000 distinct CDR3 sequences, of which approximately 20% were detected only once. The ten largest clones add up to about an eighth of the sample.

The sample holds a few counts of this clonotype. Its antigen is still unknown. No base-level quality is on record; no much larger clone is a single base apart. The chain is assembled from TRBV6-6 and TRBJ1-2, with 9 central nucleotides matching TRBD1. Sequencing used PBMCs or a T cell subset sorted from them (not recorded which). This receptor was taken from an adult woman who had mild COVID-19 (a few samples of this study predate the infection). The sample titles of this study are shuffled in the database, so cell type and time point are left out; the donor was told from shared clones. The nucleotide sequence reads TGTGCCAGCAGCCGAACAGGGGGCGCTGACTATGGCTACACCTTC. This gives the protein CASSRTGGADYGYTF.